This T cell receptor (beta chain) was sequenced in a study of technical replicates of blood from a few donors. Only in-frame clones appear in the TCRdb table, and some are missing; sequencing was by immunoSEQ multiplex PCR. The data hold 65,000 to 90,000 clones, with roughly 94% observed a single time. V was pared by 0 bases and J by 4 bases, with 22 bases between. Germline-derived CDR1 and CDR2 are KGHSH and LQKENI. The CDR3 spans 18 residues. The sequenced material came from T cells isolated from PBMCs. The V and J genes are TRBV18 and TRBJ2-7, with a weak D call TRBD2 (5 bases). The receptor's source is a human donor in good health. CDR3 protein: CASSPPISLSEVLYEQYF. CDR3 nucleotide sequence: TGTGCCAGCTCACCACCCATCAGCCTCTCGGAGGTCTTGTACGAGCAGTACTTC. Supplemented by reference TRBV18 and TRBJ2-7, the full variable domain reads NAGVMQNPRHLVRRRGQEARLRCSPMKGHSHVYWYRQLPEEGLKFMVYLQKENIIDESGMPKERFSAEFPKEGPSILRIQQVVRGDSAAYFCASSPPISLSEVLYEQYFGPGTRLTVT.